The T cell receptor beta chain under discussion was sequenced for a study of T cell changes during pregnancy in multiple sclerosis. Germline V lookup: CDR1 SGHAT, CDR2 FQNNGV. There are 18 residues in the CDR3. V was clipped by 0 bases and J by 4 bases; unmatched bases: 11. Sequenced by immunoSEQ multiplex PCR; TCRdb stores in-frame clones only, minus some. The sample shows 40,000 to 45,000 clones, about 88% of them seen only once. This sequence originates from a female donor with multiple sclerosis, enrolled in a pregnancy study. Sample: CD4+ T cells from peripheral blood mononuclear cells, taken in the first trimester of pregnancy. V usage is TRBV11-2 and J usage is TRBJ2-2, with 7 bases lining up with TRBD2. The CDR3 DNA is TGTGCCAGCAGCTTAGATCGGTTGGGAGGGGTAACCACCGGGGAGCTGTTTTTT. Amino acid sequence: CASSLDRLGGVTTGELFF.